This T cell receptor (beta chain) was sequenced in a study of blood T cells in healthy people across ages. This clonotype was picked up a small number of times. A junction boundary mismatches the germline segment, possibly from a read error. A second PCR, run for about 6 to 12 cycles, used a sample-barcoded 5' primer plus a J-beta primer mix. TCRdb reprocessed the 5' RACE reads via MiXCR and lists one record per CDR3 protein. Of hundreds of thousands of distinct CDR3 sequences in the sample, 24% were seen once. The CDR3 totals 12 residues. Germline V gives CDR1 SGHTA, CDR2 FQGNSA. The sample was also reused in another study, on T cells of mothers and their children.

The receptor's source is a boy younger than 18 in good health. What was sequenced was blood. J is TRBJ2-7 and V is TRBV7-2; no firm D call. In DNA form, the CDR3 reads TGTGCCGGCAGCTACGATCAGTACGAGCAGTACTTC. Its translation is CAGSYDQYEQYF. Looking up the rest from reference TRBV7-2 and TRBJ2-7 gives the full variable domain: GAGVSQSPSNKVTEKGKDVELRCDPISGHTALYWYRQSLGQGLEFLIYFQGNSAPDKSGLPSDRFSAERTGGSVSTLTIQRTQQEDSAVYLCAGSYDQYEQYFGPGTRLTVT.